The 20 T cell receptor beta chains given below trace back to one sample, sequenced in a study of blood T cell repertoires in COVID-19. The data were produced by immunoSEQ multiplex PCR, yet TCRdb's version contains in-frame clones alone and is incomplete. The sample shows tens of thousands of clones, roughly 87% of them seen only once. The material sequenced was peripheral blood. Source of these receptors: an elderly woman with acute or convalescent COVID-19.

This clone was seen only a few times. V usage is TRBV5-4 and J usage is TRBJ2-5, with 8 bases fitting TRBD1. The CDR3 runs 13 residues. V lost 4 bases and J lost 5; bases outside the gene matches: 4. Germline lookup yields CDR1 SGHNT and CDR2 YYREEE (reference sequence). The CDR3 sequence: CASSLRQGETQYF. In DNA, the CDR3 is TGTGCCAGCAGCCTCCGACAGGGGGAGACCCAGTACTTC.

The chain is built from TRBV6-4 and TRBJ2-3; D possibly corresponds to TRBD2 (5 bases). Trimming stripped 5 bases from V and 0 bases from J, with 12 bases between. Germline values: CDR1 MRHNA, CDR2 SNTAGT. This CDR3 comprises 15 residues. DNA of the CDR3: TGTGCCAGCAGTCCGCACCGGGGTAGCACAGATACGCAGTATTTT. Translating gives CASSPHRGSTDTQYF.

This clone was counted a single time. The chain employs TRBV10-2 and TRBJ1-2; the D is unclear. Trimming left V 0 bases short and J 4 bases short, with 12 bases between. There are 15 residues in the CDR3. Germline CDR1 reads WSHSY; CDR2 reads SAAADI. The CDR3 loop is CASSESADYGYGYTF. CDR3 nucleotide sequence: TGCGCCAGCAGTGAGTCGGCAGACTACGGCTATGGCTACACCTTC.

This rearrangement joins TRBV29-1 to TRBJ2-3; 8 bases match TRBD2. CDR1 is SQVTM, CDR2 ANQGSEA, per germline. J gave up 6 bases and V 7 bases, and 12 bases lay outside the gene matches. The CDR3 runs 14 residues. The CDR3 coding sequence is TGCAGCGCCGGAGGGGGGCGGGGGGCGGATACGCAGTATTTT. This codes for CSAGGGRGADTQYF.

The chain uses TRBV28 and TRBJ1-2; D is perhaps TRBD1 (5 bases). Germline CDR1 MDHEN, CDR2 SYDVKM. Trimming pared 7 bases from V and 4 bases from J, leaving 16 bases between. This CDR3 comprises 14 residues. Here the CDR3 reads CASTSPGVFYGYTF. CDR3 sequence (DNA): TGTGCCAGCACCTCACCGGGGGTCTTCTATGGCTACACCTTC.

The chain uses TRBV28 and TRBJ1-2; TRBD1 matches 8 bases. This CDR3 has 14 amino acids. V shed 4 bases and J 2 bases; nucleotides not matched to a gene: 3. The germline V gene encodes CDR1 MDHEN and CDR2 SYDVKM. CDR3 amino acids: CASSYGQGNYGYTF. The CDR3 DNA follows: TGTGCCAGCAGTTACGGACAGGGCAACTATGGCTACACCTTC.

The chain has TRBV27 and TRBJ1-2; D is possibly TRBD1 (5 bases). Germline V gene lookup returns CDR1 MNHEY and CDR2 SMNVEV (reference sequence). The CDR3 is 13 amino acids. V lost 2 bases and J lost 4, with 8 bases in between. The CDR3 protein is CASSLQGGYGYTF. The CDR3 nucleotides read TGTGCCAGCAGTTTACAGGGTGGCTATGGCTACACCTTC.

The chain employs TRBV4-1 and TRBJ1-1; 9 nucleotides match TRBD1. V shed 4 bases, J shed 3 bases, and the junction held 3 bases outside the gene matches. The germline CDR1 and CDR2 sequences are MGHRA and YSYEKL. The CDR3 covers 14 residues. CDR3 sequence reads: CASSPRDRDTEAFF. DNA for the CDR3: TGCGCCAGCAGCCCTCGGGACAGGGACACTGAAGCTTTCTTT.

The genes are TRBV7-9 and TRBJ2-7, with no clear D. V lost 3 bases, J lost 3 bases, and 12 bases lay in between. From germline, CDR1 is SEHNR and CDR2 FQNEAQ (reference sequence). This CDR3 contains 14 residues. The CDR3 protein is CASSFPGSFYEQYF. The DNA of the CDR3 is TGTGCCAGCAGCTTCCCAGGTTCTTTCTACGAGCAGTACTTC.

The V and J genes are TRBV5-4 and TRBJ1-2; 7 bases match TRBD1. Germline loops: CDR1 SGHNT, CDR2 YYREEE (reference sequence). The junction had 10 bases not matched to a gene; V was cut back by 4 bases and J by 4 bases. This CDR3 has 15 amino acids. CDR3 loop: CASSPGQKASYGYTF. The DNA for the CDR3 is TGTGCCAGCAGCCCGGGACAGAAAGCGTCCTATGGCTACACCTTC.

V is TRBV2 and J is TRBJ2-5, with 9 nucleotides matching TRBD2. V lost 11 bases and J lost 2; bases outside the gene matches: 9. From germline, CDR1 is SNHLY and CDR2 FYNNEI. There are 14 residues in the CDR3. CDR3: CAVRLAASQETQYF. CDR3 sequence (DNA): TGTGCCGTCAGACTAGCGGCCTCTCAAGAGACCCAGTACTTC.

The rearrangement links TRBV5-1 to TRBJ1-3; unclear D gene. The CDR3 loop spans 16 amino acids. The V end lost 0 bases, the J end lost 4 bases, and 14 bases lay between the germline ends. The germline gives CDR1 SGHRS, CDR2 YFSETQ. The CDR3, as DNA: TGCGCCAGCAGCTTGGCCGGGAACCAAGTCGGAAACACCATATATTTT. Protein: CASSLAGNQVGNTIYF. Full variable domain (rest looked up from reference TRBV5-1 and TRBJ1-3): KAGVTQTPRYLIKTRGQQVTLSCSPISGHRSVSWYQQTPGQGLQFLFEYFSETQRNKGNFPGRFSGRQFSNSRSEMNVSTLELGDSALYLCASSLAGNQVGNTIYFGEGSWLTVV.

The chain links TRBV2 to TRBJ1-1; D remains unclear. Trimming removed 7 bases from V and 1 base from J, with 10 bases in between. CDR1 is SNHLY and CDR2 is FYNNEI in the germline V gene. The CDR3 contains 13 residues. CDR3 nucleotide sequence: TGTGCCAGCACCAAACTCCGGAACACTGAAGCTTTCTTT. It is translated as CASTKLRNTEAFF.

The chain couples TRBV5-1 to TRBJ2-1, with TRBD2 as a possible D gene (5 bases). V was trimmed by 0 bases and J by 5 bases, leaving 6 bases between them. The germline V gene has CDR1 SGHRS and CDR2 YFSETQ. The CDR3 contains 13 residues. CDR3 nucleotide sequence: TGCGCCAGCAGCTTGGGGAGGAACAATGAGCAGTTCTTC. Translated, it gives CASSLGRNNEQFF.

In DNA form, the CDR3 reads TGTGCCAGCGGGGTAGCGGGGCTTTACGAGCAGTACGTC. Its protein product is CASGVAGLYEQYV. The V and J genes are TRBV2 and TRBJ2-7; TRBD2 agrees at 8 bases. Per germline, CDR1 SNHLY and CDR2 FYNNEI. V trimming: 8 bases; J trimming: 4 bases; junction bases outside the gene matches: 7. The CDR3 runs to 13 residues.

The V and J genes are TRBV10-3 and TRBJ1-6, with D possibly TRBD1 on 6 matching bases. Trimming pared 5 bases from V and 5 bases from J, leaving 10 bases between. Per germline, CDR1 ENHRY and CDR2 SYGVKD. The CDR3 length is 14 residues. CDR3: CAISQDSNNSPLHF. The CDR3 DNA sequence: TGTGCCATCAGTCAGGACAGTAATAATTCACCCCTCCACTTT.

The chain couples TRBV30 to TRBJ2-7, with D perhaps matching TRBD2 (7 bases). With 1 base removed from V and 3 bases from J, the gap between germline ends came to 10 bases. Germline V gene sequence: CDR1 GTSNPN, CDR2 SVGIG (reference sequence). The CDR3 length is 13 residues. The CDR3 region has the DNA TGTGCCTGGAGTGAGGGAGGGGGCTACGAGCAGTACTTC. Residues: CAWSEGGGYEQYF.

In nucleotides, the CDR3 is TGCAGCGTGATGACGGGGTCGGGCTATGGCTACACCTTC. As protein: CSVMTGSGYGYTF. The V call is TRBV29-1, the J call TRBJ1-2; D is ambiguous. This CDR3 is built from 13 residues. CDR1 is SQVTM and CDR2 is ANQGSEA in the germline V gene. Deletions cut 6 bases from V and 4 bases from J, with 15 bases between.

This chain joins TRBV2 and TRBJ1-5; TRBD1 is a possible D gene (6 bases). The ends were cut back, 3 bases at V and 5 bases at J, with 14 bases in the middle. There are 15 residues in the CDR3. Germline lookup yields CDR1 SNHLY and CDR2 FYNNEI. The CDR3 nucleotides read TGTGCCAGCAGTGACCAAGACAGGCCCTATCAGCCCCAGCATTTT. Protein sequence: CASSDQDRPYQPQHF. Drawing the rest from reference TRBV2 and TRBJ1-5, the complete variable domain is EPEVTQTPSHQVTQMGQEVILRCVPISNHLYFYWYRQILGQKVEFLVSFYNNEISEKSEIFDDQFSVERPDGSNFTLKIRSTKLEDSAMYFCASSDQDRPYQPQHFGDGTRLSIL.

The V and J genes are TRBV19 and TRBJ2-2; tentatively, D is TRBD1 (6 bases). V dropped 5 bases and J dropped 4 bases, with 17 bases sitting between them. Germline values: CDR1 LNHDA, CDR2 SQIVND (reference sequence). CDR3 length: 16 residues. Here the CDR3 reads CASSSGTGWSTGELFF. The CDR3 DNA reads TGTGCCAGTAGTTCAGGAACAGGGTGGAGCACCGGGGAGCTGTTTTTT.